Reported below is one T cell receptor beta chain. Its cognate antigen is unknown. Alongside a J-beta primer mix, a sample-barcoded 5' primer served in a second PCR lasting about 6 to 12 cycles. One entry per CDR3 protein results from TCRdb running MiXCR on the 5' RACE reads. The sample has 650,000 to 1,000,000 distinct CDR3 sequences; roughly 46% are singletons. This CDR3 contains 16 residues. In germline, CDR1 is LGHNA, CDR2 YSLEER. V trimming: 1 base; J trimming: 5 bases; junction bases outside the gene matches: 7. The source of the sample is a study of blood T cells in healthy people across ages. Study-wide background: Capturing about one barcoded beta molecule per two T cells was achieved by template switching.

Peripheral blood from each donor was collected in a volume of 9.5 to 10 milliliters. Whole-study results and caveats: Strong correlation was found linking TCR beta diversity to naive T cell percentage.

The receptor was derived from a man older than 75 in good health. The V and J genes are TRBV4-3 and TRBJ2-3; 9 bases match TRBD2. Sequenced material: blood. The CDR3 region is CASSQVSGRERDTQYF. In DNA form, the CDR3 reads TGCGCCAGCAGCCAAGTTAGCGGGAGAGAGAGAGATACGCAGTATTTT.